One sample yielded the 27 T cell receptor beta chains listed below, sequenced in a study of Tregs in tolerant kidney transplant recipients. Assay used: immunoSEQ multiplex PCR; TCRdb lists only in-frame clones, some missing. The sample holds some 68,000 clones, roughly 84% seen once. What was sequenced was CD4+ T cells from blood. Receptors originate from a human donor in good health.

This chain uses TRBV7-9 with TRBJ1-2; D ambiguous. The germline V gene encodes CDR1 SEHNR and CDR2 FQNEAQ (reference sequence). The CDR3 runs to 14 residues. Trimming cost V 1 base and J 8 bases, with 14 bases left between them. CDR3 amino acids: CASSLDLESQGYTF. CDR3 sequence (DNA): TGTGCCAGCAGCTTAGATTTAGAATCGCAGGGCTACACCTTC.

The V call is TRBV11-3, the J call TRBJ2-5; the match to TRBD1 covers 10 bases. Germline lookup yields CDR1 SGHNT and CDR2 YENEEA. There are 16 residues in the CDR3. V trimming: 4 bases; J trimming: 0 bases; junction bases outside the gene matches: 5. The CDR3 loop reads CASSSPGQGNQETQYF. CDR3 DNA: TGTGCCAGCAGCTCACCGGGACAGGGGAACCAAGAGACCCAGTACTTC.

This clone has just a few counts. The rearrangement links TRBV30 to TRBJ2-1, with D possibly TRBD1 on 6 matching bases. This CDR3 contains 10 residues. Between the trimmed V and J ends, which lost 5 bases and 15 bases, there was a span of 14 bases. Germline V gives CDR1 GTSNPN, CDR2 SVGIG (reference sequence). This CDR3 reads CAWGNRAGFF. The DNA for the CDR3 is TGTGCCTGGGGGAACAGGGCGGGGTTCTTC.

This clone has just a few counts. This sequence joins TRBV19 and TRBJ2-2; D call uncertain. This CDR3 has 15 amino acids. V was clipped by 10 bases and J by 2 bases, with 17 bases between them. In germline, CDR1 is LNHDA, CDR2 SQIVND (reference sequence). The CDR3, as DNA: TGTGCCACCTACGCATCGACCCGAAACACCGGGGAGCTGTTTTTT. It specifies CATYASTRNTGELFF.

This clone was counted only a few times. The DNA of the CDR3 is TGTGCCAGCAGGTGGACTAGCGGGCGGAAGGAGCAGTTCTTC. Translation gives CASRWTSGRKEQFF. The V gene is TRBV2, the J gene TRBJ2-1, with 11 bases that match TRBD2. The CDR3 is 14 amino acids. CDR1 and CDR2 from the germline V gene are SNHLY and FYNNEI. J gave up 10 bases and V 6 bases, and 8 bases lay outside the gene matches. Based on the CDR3 plus reference TRBV2 and TRBJ2-1, the full variable domain is EPEVTQTPSHQVTQMGQEVILRCVPISNHLYFYWYRQILGQKVEFLVSFYNNEISEKSEIFDDQFSVERPDGSNFTLKIRSTKLEDSAMYFCASRWTSGRKEQFFGPGTRLTVL.

The chain couples TRBV11-2 to TRBJ2-3; 9 nucleotides match TRBD1. Losses at the gene ends were 4 bases for V and 3 bases for J; bases not matched to a gene: 5. The germline gives CDR1 SGHAT, CDR2 FQNNGV. CDR3 length: 15 amino acids. CDR3 nucleotide sequence: TGTGCCAGCAGCTCGGGACAGGGCGGGACAGATACGCAGTATTTT. Amino acids: CASSSGQGGTDTQYF.

V is TRBV5-1 and J is TRBJ2-5; a weak D match, TRBD2 (6 bases). The CDR3 is made up of 15 amino acids. The germline V and J ends were trimmed by 4 bases and 2 bases, with 15 bases remaining between them. Germline V gene sequence: CDR1 SGHRS, CDR2 YFSETQ. The DNA of the CDR3 is TGCGCCAGCAGCCCGGGGGACGGGGGACAAGAGACCCAGTACTTC. As protein: CASSPGDGGQETQYF.

The chain has TRBV20-1 and TRBJ2-5; D not certain. V dropped 7 bases and J dropped 9 bases, with 12 bases sitting between them. The CDR3 is made up of 10 amino acids. In germline, CDR1 is DFQATT, CDR2 SNEGSKA (reference sequence). The CDR3: CSVHTTSQYF. The CDR3 DNA reads as TGCAGTGTTCACACAACGTCCCAGTACTTC.

The chain uses TRBV27 and TRBJ2-1, with D unresolved. V was shortened by 4 bases and J by 3 bases, with 7 bases between the two germline ends. This CDR3 has 13 amino acids. Germline V lookup: CDR1 MNHEY, CDR2 SMNVEV (reference sequence). CDR3: CASSSLRYNEQFF. The CDR3 bases are TGTGCCAGCAGTTCCCTTCGCTACAATGAGCAGTTCTTC.

V is TRBV6-6 and J is TRBJ2-7; 8 bases match TRBD1. Trimming took 6 bases from V and 4 from J; bases not matched to a gene: 8. From germline, CDR1 is MNHNY and CDR2 SVGAGI (reference sequence). CDR3 size: 14 residues. The CDR3, as DNA: TGTGCCAGCAGGCGACAGGGGTTGTCTTACGAGCAGTACTTC. This encodes CASRRQGLSYEQYF.

CDR3 bases: TGTGCCAGCTCACCACTAGGTTCGGGGGAGCTGTTTTTT. Protein sequence: CASSPLGSGELFF. The chain is built from TRBV18 and TRBJ2-2, with D unclear. The germline CDR1 and CDR2 sequences are KGHSH and LQKENI. The V end lost 1 base, the J end lost 8 bases, and 8 bases lay between the germline ends. The CDR3 runs to 13 residues.

This chain links TRBV7-3 with TRBJ2-1; 10 bases align to TRBD2. Germline CDR1 SGHTA, CDR2 FQGTGA. V shed 1 base and J 5 bases; nucleotides not matched to a gene: 2. The CDR3 contains 15 residues. The CDR3 DNA is TGTGCCAGCAGCTTAAGCACTAGCGGGGACAATGAGCAGTTCTTC. It translates to CASSLSTSGDNEQFF.

This sequence joins TRBV14 and TRBJ2-7; 7 nucleotides align to TRBD1. This CDR3 is 17 amino acids long. Losses at the gene ends were 0 bases for V and 6 bases for J; bases not matched to a gene: 14. Germline CDR1 reads SGHDN; CDR2 reads FVKESK. The chain's CDR3 is CASSQDFIGDSPSEQYF. CDR3 DNA: TGTGCCAGCAGCCAAGATTTTATCGGGGACAGCCCCTCCGAGCAGTACTTC.

The chain couples TRBV11-2 to TRBJ2-3; 9 bases agree with TRBD1. The CDR3 runs to 19 residues. Germline loops: CDR1 SGHAT, CDR2 FQNNGV. The V gene end was trimmed by 7 bases and the J gene end by 0 bases; junction bases not matched to a gene: 17. DNA for the CDR3: TGTGCCAGCAATCCCACCCGGGGGGACAGGGACCTTAGCACAGATACGCAGTATTTT. This translates into CASNPTRGDRDLSTDTQYF.

This clone was seen a single time. This chain links TRBV7-2 with TRBJ2-7; TRBD1 might be the D (6 bases). Trimming shortened V by 6 bases and J by 3 bases, and 18 bases separated the two germline ends. This CDR3 region has 15 residues. Germline V gives CDR1 SGHTA, CDR2 FQGNSA. The CDR3 sequence: CASSSRGGGLYEQYF. CDR3 DNA: TGTGCCAGCAGTTCCCGTGGGGGCGGTCTCTACGAGCAGTACTTC.

CDR3 coding DNA: TGTGCCAGTCGGGATTTTACAGGGCCCCAGCATTTT. Translating it yields CASRDFTGPQHF. The chain employs TRBV19 and TRBJ1-5, with TRBD1 as a possible D gene (5 bases). V was clipped by 8 bases and J by 9 bases, with 14 bases between them. Germline assignment: CDR1 LNHDA and CDR2 SQIVND (reference sequence). This CDR3 spans 12 amino acids.

The rearrangement uses TRBV5-1 and TRBJ1-1; 9 nucleotides agree with TRBD1. Germline trimming cut 4 bases from V and 3 bases from J; bases unmatched to any gene: 7. This CDR3 has 15 amino acids. Germline-derived CDR1 and CDR2 are SGHRS and YFSETQ. CDR3 sequence: CASSLQGARDTEAFF. CDR3 nucleotides: TGCGCCAGCAGCCTACAGGGGGCGCGGGACACTGAAGCTTTCTTT.

The chain employs TRBV7-2 and TRBJ2-3; D is uncertain. V was clipped by 5 bases and J by 7 bases, with 13 bases between them. The CDR3 extends over 13 amino acids. CDR1 SGHTA and CDR2 FQGNSA come from the germline V gene. The CDR3 loop is CASSGRRSHTQYF. CDR3 coding DNA: TGTGCCAGCAGCGGGCGGCGTTCCCATACGCAGTATTTT. The whole variable domain, remainder taken from reference TRBV7-2 and TRBJ2-3, is GAGVSQSPSNKVTEKGKDVELRCDPISGHTALYWYRQSLGQGLEFLIYFQGNSAPDKSGLPSDRFSAERTGGSVSTLTIQRTQQEDSAVYLCASSGRRSHTQYFGPGTRLTVL.

This chain uses TRBV5-1 with TRBJ2-2, with TRBD2 matching over 8 bases. Looked up from germline, CDR1 is SGHRS and CDR2 is YFSETQ. CDR3 length: 16 residues. The junction had 4 bases not matched to a gene; V was cut back by 0 bases and J by 3 bases. The CDR3: CASSLATSVDTGELFF. In DNA form, the CDR3 reads TGCGCCAGCAGCTTGGCGACTAGCGTCGACACCGGGGAGCTGTTTTTT.

V gene TRBV11-3 combines with J gene TRBJ2-3; TRBD2 aligns across 12 bases. The CDR3 is made up of 16 amino acids. Germline CDR1 SGHNT, CDR2 YENEEA. V lost 5 bases to trimming and J lost 4 bases; unmatched junction nucleotides: 7. The CDR3 nucleotides read TGTGCCAGCAGCCCTCGGACTAGCGGGGAAGCAGATACGCAGTATTTT. Translating it yields CASSPRTSGEADTQYF.

This clone was counted a few times. This chain uses TRBV30 with TRBJ2-7; tentatively, D is TRBD2 (5 bases). CDR1 and CDR2 from the germline V gene are GTSNPN and SVGIG (reference sequence). Trimming removed 3 bases from V and 4 bases from J, with 10 bases in between. The CDR3 spans 12 residues. The CDR3 sequence: CAWRGWRYEQYF. The CDR3 DNA is TGTGCCTGGAGGGGCTGGAGGTACGAGCAGTACTTC.

This clone was seen a few times. The chain is built from TRBV18 and TRBJ1-5, with D hard to call. This CDR3 has 15 amino acids. Germline CDR1 reads KGHSH; CDR2 reads LQKENI. V was shortened by 6 bases and J by 5 bases, with 17 bases between the two germline ends. CDR3 protein: CASSAALGWDQPQHF. CDR3 bases: TGTGCCAGCTCCGCAGCGTTAGGGTGGGATCAGCCCCAGCATTTT.

The rearrangement joins TRBV7-8 to TRBJ2-7; D might be TRBD2 (5 bases). Germline assignment: CDR1 SGHVS and CDR2 FQNEAQ. V gave up 5 bases and J gave up 1 base, with 12 bases separating them. CDR3 length equals 14 residues. The CDR3 loop reads CASSARGKSYEQYF. CDR3 DNA sequence: TGTGCCAGCAGCGCTCGGGGAAAGTCCTACGAGCAGTACTTC.

This chain uses TRBV6-1 with TRBJ2-2, with 10 bases fitting TRBD1. Unmatched junction bases numbered 18, after V lost 3 bases and J lost 5 bases. The CDR3 covers 20 residues. Germline CDR1 and CDR2: MNHNS and SASEGT. The CDR3 DNA reads TGTGCCAGCAGTGACTTCTGGGGAGATTGGACAGGGGGAGGTACCGGGGAGCTGTTTTTT. This translates into CASSDFWGDWTGGGTGELFF.

J is TRBJ1-1 and V is TRBV5-1; 12 nucleotides match TRBD1. Per germline, CDR1 SGHRS and CDR2 YFSETQ. V shed 4 bases, J shed 11 bases, and the junction held 6 bases outside the gene matches. The CDR3 is 13 amino acids. The CDR3 bases are TGCGCCAGCAGCCCGGGACAGGGGGCGAATGCTTTCTTT. The encoded protein is CASSPGQGANAFF.

This clone was detected only a few times. The chain employs TRBV9 and TRBJ1-4; D is uncertain. The germline V gene encodes CDR1 SGDLS and CDR2 YYNGEE. CDR3 length: 15 residues. Trimming pared 0 bases from V and 5 bases from J, leaving 11 bases between. The DNA for the CDR3 is TGTGCCAGCAGCGTAGCAGGCTTATACAATGAAAAACTGTTTTTT. Translation: CASSVAGLYNEKLFF.

The chain combines TRBV19 with TRBJ1-2, with 8 bases identical to TRBD1. V trimming: 6 bases; J trimming: 6 bases; junction bases outside the gene matches: 3. Per germline, CDR1 LNHDA and CDR2 SQIVND (reference sequence). CDR3 length: 12 residues. CDR3: CASSAGGDGYTF. The CDR3 nucleotides are TGTGCCAGTAGCGCAGGGGGCGATGGCTACACCTTC.